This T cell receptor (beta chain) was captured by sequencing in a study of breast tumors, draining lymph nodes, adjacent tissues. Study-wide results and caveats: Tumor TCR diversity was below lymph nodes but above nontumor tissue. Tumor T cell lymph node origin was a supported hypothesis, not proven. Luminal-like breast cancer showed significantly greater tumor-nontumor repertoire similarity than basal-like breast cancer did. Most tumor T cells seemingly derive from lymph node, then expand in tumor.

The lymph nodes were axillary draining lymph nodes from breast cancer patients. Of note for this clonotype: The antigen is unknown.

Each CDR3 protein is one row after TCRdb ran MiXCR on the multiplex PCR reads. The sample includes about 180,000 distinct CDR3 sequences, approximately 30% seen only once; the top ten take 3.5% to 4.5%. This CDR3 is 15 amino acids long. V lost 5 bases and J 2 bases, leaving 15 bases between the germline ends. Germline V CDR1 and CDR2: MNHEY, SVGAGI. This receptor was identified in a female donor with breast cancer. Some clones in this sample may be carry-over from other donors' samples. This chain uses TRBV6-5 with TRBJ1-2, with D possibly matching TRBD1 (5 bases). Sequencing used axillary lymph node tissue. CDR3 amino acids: CASSPTFRDNYGYTF. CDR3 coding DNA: TGTGCCAGCAGTCCGACGTTCCGGGACAACTATGGCTACACCTTC.